This is a list of T cell receptor beta chains from one sample in a study of cytomegalovirus exposure and HLA in healthy donors. The protocol was immunoSEQ multiplex PCR, while the TCRdb copy is restricted to in-frame clones and leaves out a portion. The table lists 90,000 to 150,000 clones, roughly four fifths of them singletons. The sequenced material came from PBMCs. These receptor sequences come from a woman aged 40-49 years in good health and CMV-seropositive. CDR3s include the opening cysteine and the closing phenylalanine or tryptophan. The D gene is left open where the match is weak. Part of the rows lack a size; the others show once, few, many or a class for expanded clones.

d_call j_call v_call clone_size cdr3_aa cdr3_nt
TRBD2 TRBJ2-4 TRBV5-4 . CASRRTSGIAKNIQYF TGTGCCAGCAGACGGACTAGCGGGATAGCCAAAAACATTCAGTACTTC
. TRBJ2-5 TRBV9 once CASSVGWGDFQETQYF TGTGCCAGCAGCGTAGGGTGGGGGGACTTCCAAGAGACCCAGTACTTC
. TRBJ2-1 TRBV5-1 . CASSLNAGENYNEQFF TGCGCCAGCAGCTTGAATGCCGGGGAGAACTACAATGAGCAGTTCTTC
TRBD1 TRBJ1-5 TRBV6-1 . CASSKHGQENQPQHF TGTGCCAGCAGTAAGCATGGACAGGAGAATCAGCCCCAGCATTTT
TRBD1 TRBJ1-3 TRBV4-1 . CASSQGPQGARGNTIYF TGCGCCAGCAGCCAAGGGCCACAGGGGGCGCGGGGAAACACCATATATTTT
. TRBJ2-5 TRBV12-2 . CASRHTPGTGKETQYF TGTGCAAGTCGCCACACTCCCGGGACAGGGAAAGAGACCCAGTACTTC
TRBD2 TRBJ2-3 TRBV30 . CAWGTRRVPDTQYF TGTGCCTGGGGGACTAGACGGGTCCCAGATACGCAGTATTTT
. TRBJ1-2 TRBV5-1 few CASSLQAGQNYGYTF TGCGCCAGCAGCTTGCAGGCAGGGCAGAACTATGGCTACACCTTC
TRBD1 TRBJ1-5 TRBV5-8 . CASSKGTGSNQPQHF TGTGCCAGCAGCAAAGGGACAGGGAGCAATCAGCCCCAGCATTTT
. TRBJ2-7 TRBV9 few CASSPEGAGKVKSYEQYF TGTGCCAGCAGCCCGGAGGGGGCAGGGAAGGTGAAATCCTACGAGCAGTACTTC
. TRBJ2-2 TRBV7-2 . CASSLAGVATTGELFF TGTGCCAGCAGCTTAGCGGGCGTAGCGACCACCGGGGAGCTGTTTTTT
. TRBJ1-5 TRBV7-8 . CASSQGHRDPSNQPQHF TGTGCCAGCAGCCAGGGTCACAGGGATCCCTCCAATCAGCCCCAGCATTTT
TRBD1 TRBJ1-2 TRBV30 . CALIRGQGLAFYGYTF TGTGCCCTCATCAGGGGACAGGGGTTAGCCTTCTATGGCTACACCTTC
TRBD2 TRBJ2-7 TRBV30 . CAWSRREGRRAQYF TGTGCCTGGAGTCGGCGGGAGGGCCGAAGGGCGCAGTACTTC
. TRBJ2-7 TRBV5-6 . CASSPGLYEQYF TGTGCCAGCAGCCCGGGACTCTACGAGCAGTACTTC
. TRBJ2-1 TRBV7-2 . CASSLVRGAYNEQFF TGTGCCAGCAGCTTAGTGCGCGGGGCGTACAATGAGCAGTTCTTC
. TRBJ2-3 TRBV4-3 . CASSQWSGGTDTQYF TGCGCCAGCAGCCAGTGGAGCGGCGGCACAGATACGCAGTATTTT
. TRBJ2-3 TRBV19 . CASSIRPGSSTDTQYF TGTGCCAGTAGTATTCGGCCAGGGTCTAGCACAGATACGCAGTATTTT
. TRBJ2-5 TRBV6-1 few CASTPGQETQYF TGTGCCAGCACCCCAGGTCAAGAGACCCAGTACTTC
TRBD1 TRBJ1-4 TRBV4-2 . CASSLNIWDSEKLFF TGTGCCAGCAGCCTAAACATCTGGGACAGTGAAAAACTGTTTTTT
. TRBJ2-1 TRBV9 . CASSDEDTHYNEQFF TGTGCCAGCAGCGATGAGGACACCCACTACAATGAGCAGTTCTTC
TRBD2 TRBJ2-1 TRBV19 . CASSIDLTSGIGEQFF TGTGCCAGTAGTATAGATCTGACTAGCGGGATCGGTGAGCAGTTCTTC
TRBD2 TRBJ2-7 TRBV12-5 . CASGFPLSGRTYEQYF TGTGCTAGTGGTTTCCCCCTCAGCGGGAGAACTTACGAGCAGTACTTC
. TRBJ2-3 TRBV5-1 . CASSFYPPQTDTQYF TGCGCCAGCAGCTTTTACCCGCCCCAGACAGATACGCAGTATTTT
. TRBJ1-1 TRBV11-2 . CASSFGGKHTEAFF TGTGCCAGCAGCTTTGGAGGGAAACACACTGAAGCTTTCTTT
. TRBJ1-2 TRBV9 . CASSVGEGIGAGYTF TGTGCCAGCAGCGTAGGGGAGGGGATTGGGGCTGGCTACACCTTC
. TRBJ2-7 TRBV18 . CASSLAQGVMEQYF TGTGCCAGCTCACTAGCCCAAGGAGTCATGGAGCAGTACTTC
. TRBJ1-2 TRBV7-9 . CASSLGQAIRYTF TGTGCCAGCAGCTTAGGACAGGCGATTCGCTACACCTTC
. TRBJ2-7 TRBV27 . CASSLSRGIYEQYF TGTGCCAGCAGTTTATCTAGGGGAATCTACGAGCAGTACTTC
TRBD1 TRBJ2-5 TRBV28 . CASRSGTAQETQYF TGTGCCAGCAGGAGTGGGACAGCTCAAGAGACCCAGTACTTC
TRBD1 TRBJ1-6 TRBV27 few CASRSLGTGGLSNSPLHF TGTGCCAGCAGGTCTTTAGGGACAGGGGGCTTGAGTAATTCACCCCTCCACTTT
. TRBJ2-3 TRBV4-2 . CASSPSIRGSEVTDTQYF TGTGCCAGCAGCCCCTCAATCCGCGGGTCTGAGGTCACAGATACGCAGTATTTT
TRBD2 TRBJ2-7 TRBV4-1 few CASSPPSSGGEQYF TGCGCCAGCAGTCCCCCGAGTAGCGGGGGCGAGCAGTACTTC
TRBD1 TRBJ2-3 TRBV13 . CASSGTGTDTQYF TGTGCCAGCAGTGGGACAGGCACAGATACGCAGTATTTT
. TRBJ1-3 TRBV4-3 . CASSQEQGNTIYF TGCGCCAGCAGCCAGGAACAGGGAAACACCATATATTTT
TRBD1 TRBJ2-7 TRBV5-4 . CASSSPGQGPVYEQYF TGTGCCAGCAGCTCTCCGGGACAGGGGCCCGTATACGAGCAGTACTTC
. TRBJ2-3 TRBV4-2 . CASSQARDFITDTQYF TGTGCCAGCAGCCAAGCCAGGGACTTTATCACAGATACGCAGTATTTT
TRBD1 TRBJ1-2 TRBV29-1 . CSVDRDDGYTF TGCAGCGTGGACAGGGACGACGGCTACACCTTC
TRBD2 TRBJ2-7 TRBV7-2 . CASSFGGANRFEQYF TGTGCCAGCAGCTTCGGGGGGGCCAATCGTTTCGAGCAGTACTTC
TRBD1 TRBJ1-4 TRBV7-8 . CASSRDRNNEKLFF TGTGCCAGCAGCCGGGACAGAAATAATGAAAAACTGTTTTTT
TRBD2 TRBJ2-7 TRBV28 . CASTIDREVTGSYEQYF TGTGCCAGCACCATCGACCGGGAGGTCACGGGTTCCTACGAGCAGTACTTC
. TRBJ1-1 TRBV6-5 . CASSYTPQGKDTEAFF TGTGCCAGCAGTTACACCCCCCAGGGTAAGGACACTGAAGCTTTCTTT
TRBD1 TRBJ1-3 TRBV7-2 . CASSPDRPSGNTIYF TGTGCCAGCAGCCCGGACAGGCCCTCTGGAAACACCATATATTTT
TRBD2 TRBJ2-5 TRBV30 . CAWSVGAGVAYQETQYF TGTGCCTGGAGTGTAGGAGCGGGGGTCGCATACCAAGAGACCCAGTACTTC
. TRBJ1-1 TRBV5-6 . CASRTTANTEAFF TGTGCCAGCAGGACGACAGCGAACACTGAAGCTTTCTTT
TRBD2 TRBJ2-7 TRBV4-3 . CASSQKLAGGNLNYEQYF TGCGCCAGCAGCCAAAAACTAGCGGGAGGCAATCTAAACTACGAGCAGTACTTC
. TRBJ1-4 TRBV7-8 . CASSLTGLEKLFF TGTGCCAGCAGTTTAACAGGGTTAGAAAAACTGTTTTTT
. TRBJ2-1 TRBV6-5 . CASTSPGEGYNEQFF TGTGCCAGCACCTCGCCAGGGGAAGGCTACAATGAGCAGTTCTTC
TRBD2 TRBJ2-1 TRBV5-1 . CASSFLAGGNNEQFF TGCGCCAGCAGCTTTCTAGCGGGAGGGAACAATGAGCAGTTCTTC
TRBD1 TRBJ2-3 TRBV6-1 . CASSEDRGRTDTQYF TGTGCCAGCAGTGAAGACAGGGGGCGCACAGATACGCAGTATTTT
. TRBJ2-5 TRBV4-1 once CASSQDWVGVQETQYF TGCGCCAGCAGCCAAGACTGGGTCGGGGTGCAAGAGACCCAGTACTTC
TRBD2 TRBJ2-1 TRBV11-2 . CATVSSGRGEQFF TGTGCCACCGTATCTAGCGGGAGGGGTGAGCAGTTCTTC
. TRBJ2-7 TRBV5-1 . CASSSPAGNEQYF TGCGCCAGCAGCTCGCCGGCGGGAAACGAGCAGTACTTC
TRBD1 TRBJ2-7 TRBV6-6 . CASSSLNRGQYEQYF TGTGCCAGCAGCTCATTGAACAGGGGCCAGTACGAGCAGTACTTC
. TRBJ1-1 TRBV6-5 once CASSYSLGSTEAFF TGTGCCAGCAGTTACTCGCTCGGGTCCACTGAAGCTTTCTTT